The text below deals with one T cell receptor beta chain. Its specificity is not known. Sorted-subset replicate PCR reactions contained roughly 200 ng DNA, corresponding to some 28,000 T cell genomes. The repertoire was sequenced with immunoSEQ multiplex PCR; TCRdb's copy has only in-frame clones and lacks some. The sample consists of 1.5 million to 1.9 million clones, 95% to 99% of them appearing once. Looked up from germline, CDR1 is SEHNR and CDR2 is FQNEAQ (reference sequence). The CDR3 runs 17 residues. Trimming removed 1 base at V and 0 bases at J, with 14 bases between. These data originate in a study of shared clonotypes between healthy human individuals. Study-level results: What rarefaction showed was incomplete sorted-subset sequencing despite large depth.

The chain links TRBV7-9 to TRBJ2-3; D not certain. The clonotype comes from a young man in good health. Material: naive CD4+ T cells sorted from blood. The subset is: CD45RA+ positively selected. This CDR3 is CASSLDKGSGSTDTQYF. CDR3 DNA sequence: TGTGCCAGCAGCTTAGATAAAGGCTCCGGTAGCACAGATACGCAGTATTTT.